The clone carrying this TCR beta chain was counted between two and nine times. Distinct nucleotide sequences in the sample also encode this CDR3. The data derive from a study of blood T cell repertoires in COVID-19. The CDR3 covers 11 residues. The V end lost 6 bases, the J end lost 2 bases, and 7 bases lay between the germline ends. Germline CDR1 reads DFQATT; CDR2 reads SNEGSKA (reference sequence). Assay: immunoSEQ multiplex PCR; the TCRdb copy retains only in-frame clones and omits some. The table includes about 180,000 clones, roughly 87% detected once. Participants' own reports of clinical history determined their cohort assignment.

The chain recombines TRBV20-1 with TRBJ1-1; D remains ambiguous. The material sequenced was PBMCs or T cells enriched from blood (not recorded which). This clonotype was sampled from a human donor with acute COVID-19. The donor label of this sample is uncertain. The CDR3 DNA is TGCAGTGCGGTCAGAAACACTGAAGCTTTCTTT. Its protein product is CSAVRNTEAFF.